This paragraph reports one TCR beta chain. Antigen: not known. CDR1 KGHSH and CDR2 LQKENI come from the germline V gene. The CDR3 sequence is 14 residues long. Between the trimmed V and J ends, which lost 8 bases and 0 bases, there was a span of 13 bases. The data derive from a study of T cell responses to AZD1222 COVID-19 vaccine. Overall study results and limits: Seropositive status at baseline applied to only 5 or 6 AZD1222 recipients.

The method was immunoSEQ multiplex PCR; TCRdb's version includes in-frame clones alone and lacks a portion of them. Here the sample spans around 160,000 clones, approximately 89% being singletons. The chain employs TRBV18 and TRBJ1-1; weak D call: TRBD1 (5 bases). Sequencing was performed on peripheral blood, taken on day 0 of AZD1222 vaccination. The sequence was obtained from an adult in good health. The CDR3 protein is CASTPRTLNTEAFF. Written as DNA, the CDR3 is TGTGCCAGCACGCCAAGGACACTGAACACTGAAGCTTTCTTT. Full variable domain (rest looked up from reference TRBV18 and TRBJ1-1): NAGVMQNPRHLVRRRGQEARLRCSPMKGHSHVYWYRQLPEEGLKFMVYLQKENIIDESGMPKERFSAEFPKEGPSILRIQQVVRGDSAAYFCASTPRTLNTEAFFGQGTRLTVV.